This paragraph covers one T cell receptor beta chain sequence. The germline V gene has CDR1 LGHNA and CDR2 YNFKEQ. CDR3 length equals 15 residues. J was trimmed by 5 bases and V by 1 base; bases with no gene match: 5. This specimen belongs to a study of T cell changes during pregnancy in multiple sclerosis. Produced via immunoSEQ multiplex PCR; TCRdb's table is partial and in-frame only. The sample lists roughly 90,000 clones; 90% to 95% were seen once. The material sequenced was peripheral blood, taken in the first trimester of pregnancy. This TCR was sampled from a female donor with multiple sclerosis, enrolled in a pregnancy study. This chain joins TRBV4-2 and TRBJ2-3; 8 nucleotides agree with TRBD1. The CDR3 sequence: CASSQGAGGEDTQYF. As DNA, the CDR3 is TGTGCCAGCAGCCAAGGGGCAGGGGGCGAAGATACGCAGTATTTT.